Following are 30 T cell receptor beta chains from one sample sequenced in a study of identical twins. Each CDR3 protein gets one entry after TCRdb re-called the 5' RACE reads with MiXCR. The sample holds around 650,000 distinct CDR3 sequences, about 7.6% seen once. Another study also made use of these data, one on yellow fever vaccine responses in identical twins.

The sample was PBMCs. All receptors come from a woman aged 18-29 years in good health.

This clonotype came up many times. V usage is TRBV12-3 or TRBV12-4 and J usage is TRBJ1-6; D is unresolved. The CDR3 consists of 15 residues. The V gene lost 3 bases and the J gene lost 8 bases, with 14 bases spanning the gap. The CDR3 DNA is TGTGCCAGCAGTTTTAGTAGGCAAGAATATTCACCCCTCCACTTT. Translated: CASSFSRQEYSPLHF.

V gene TRBV28 combines with J gene TRBJ2-5, with D possibly matching TRBD2 (5 bases). Germline V lookup: CDR1 MDHEN, CDR2 SYDVKM. Between the trimmed V and J ends, which lost 0 bases and 4 bases, there was a span of 9 bases. CDR3 length equals 14 residues. CDR3 in amino acids: CASSLWTNSETQYF. Here the CDR3 DNA reads TGTGCCAGCAGTTTATGGACTAATTCAGAGACCCAGTACTTC.

The genes are TRBV4-1 and TRBJ1-4; D gene unclear. Trimming cost V 3 bases and J 5 bases, with 10 bases left between them. This CDR3 spans 14 amino acids. Germline-derived CDR1 and CDR2 are MGHRA and YSYEKL. The CDR3 sequence: CASSQPSENEKLFF. The CDR3 nucleotides are TGCGCCAGCAGCCAGCCCAGTGAGAATGAAAAACTGTTTTTT.

This clonotype came up a few times. The gene calls are TRBV20-1 and TRBJ2-7; D call uncertain. The CDR3 is 14 residues long. Germline CDR1 reads DFQATT; CDR2 reads SNEGSKA (reference sequence). V was pared by 0 bases and J by 4 bases, with 13 bases between. The CDR3 protein is CSARDMRRQYEQYF. CDR3 in DNA: TGCAGTGCTAGAGATATGAGACGGCAATACGAGCAGTACTTC.

This clonotype has just a few counts. This sequence joins TRBV20-1 and TRBJ1-1; D is ambiguous. V shed 0 bases and J shed 0 bases, with 17 bases lying between them. Germline-derived CDR1 and CDR2 are DFQATT and SNEGSKA (reference sequence). The CDR3 sequence is 17 residues long. As DNA, the CDR3 is TGCAGTGCTAGAGACTACACCTTAACTAATATGAACACTGAAGCTTTCTTT. It specifies CSARDYTLTNMNTEAFF.

In its sample, this clonotype was seen many times. This sequence joins TRBV24-1 and TRBJ2-5; D perhaps matches TRBD1 (7 bases). Germline V lookup: CDR1 KGHDR, CDR2 SFDVKD. This CDR3 contains 15 residues. The V end was cut by 2 bases, the J end by 5 bases, with 14 bases between. The CDR3 sequence is CATSDSTGRMETQYF. The CDR3 nucleotides read TGTGCCACCAGTGATTCGACAGGGAGGATGGAGACCCAGTACTTC.

This clonotype has only a few counts. The gene calls are TRBV3-1 and TRBJ2-1; D unclear. V shed 4 bases and J shed 0 bases, with 10 bases lying between them. This CDR3 has 15 amino acids. Germline V gene sequence: CDR1 LGHDT, CDR2 YNNKEL (reference sequence). In nucleotides, the CDR3 is TGTGCCAGCAGCCCCCTACTGGGCTCCTACAATGAGCAGTTCTTC. It translates to CASSPLLGSYNEQFF.

Many counts were recorded for this clonotype. DNA of the CDR3: TGTGCCAGCAGCCCCCGGGACAGGGACTACAATGAGCAGTTCTTC. It translates to CASSPRDRDYNEQFF. The J gene is TRBJ2-1, the V gene TRBV3-1, with 9 bases aligning to TRBD1. The V gene end was trimmed by 4 bases and the J gene end by 3 bases; junction bases not matched to a gene: 4. Germline lookup yields CDR1 LGHDT and CDR2 YNNKEL (reference sequence). This CDR3 has 15 amino acids.

This clonotype appeared a few times. V is TRBV6-1 and J is TRBJ2-1, with D perhaps TRBD2 (6 bases). Germline CDR1 and CDR2: MNHNS and SASEGT. V shed 6 bases and J shed 9 bases, with 18 bases lying between them. The CDR3 runs 14 residues. The CDR3 DNA reads as TGTGCCAGCAGGACCGTAGCGGAGCAGGGTGAGCAGTTCTTC. This translates into CASRTVAEQGEQFF.

This clonotype showed up just a few times. This sequence joins TRBV12-3 or TRBV12-4 and TRBJ2-3; 11 bases match TRBD2. The CDR3 runs 19 residues. V lost 11 bases and J lost 0; bases outside the gene matches: 19. CDR3 sequence reads: CACCQPLSGGDSSTDTQYF. DNA for the CDR3: TGTGCCTGCTGTCAGCCCCTTAGCGGGGGGGATTCTAGCACAGATACGCAGTATTTT.

This clonotype occurred a few times. The J gene is TRBJ2-1, the V gene TRBV24-1, with D tentatively TRBD2 (6 bases). The CDR3 consists of 13 residues. Germline V gene lookup returns CDR1 KGHDR and CDR2 SFDVKD. V shed 0 bases and J shed 14 bases, with 13 bases lying between them. The CDR3 nucleotides read TGTGCCACCAGTGATTTGGGGCACCGCGGGAAGTTCTTC. It codes for CATSDLGHRGKFF.

There are many counts of this clonotype. The V call is TRBV5-1, the J call TRBJ2-1, with 9 bases identical to TRBD2. V was pared by 3 bases and J by 4 bases, with 8 bases of the junction left unmatched. The V gene's germline CDR1 is SGHRS and CDR2 YFSETQ. The CDR3 extends over 16 amino acids. CDR3 sequence reads: CASSWVIAGEYNEQFF. CDR3 coding DNA: TGCGCCAGCAGCTGGGTTATAGCGGGAGAGTACAATGAGCAGTTCTTC.

This clonotype was observed many times. The chain combines TRBV29-1 with TRBJ2-1, with D tentatively TRBD1 (5 bases). The CDR3 is made up of 13 amino acids. Germline V CDR1 and CDR2: SQVTM, ANQGSEA. V lost 5 bases and J lost 9, with 17 bases in between. CDR3 residues: CSVWTTDTGEQFF. The CDR3 DNA follows: TGCAGCGTTTGGACAACAGACACGGGTGAGCAGTTCTTC.

The V and J genes are TRBV29-1 and TRBJ1-1; D ambiguous. The CDR3 is made up of 11 amino acids. From germline, CDR1 is SQVTM and CDR2 ANQGSEA. The V and J ends lost 4 bases and 2 bases respectively, with 5 bases between them. CDR3 coding DNA: TGCAGCGTTGGCCAAAACACTGAAGCTTTCTTT. Translating gives CSVGQNTEAFF.

The genes are TRBV20-1 and TRBJ2-3; D is possibly TRBD2 (6 bases). V was pared by 6 bases and J by 6 bases, with 13 bases between. CDR1 and CDR2 from the germline V gene are DFQATT and SNEGSKA (reference sequence). The CDR3 loop spans 12 amino acids. CDR3 amino acids: CSAAGSRDTQYF. CDR3 DNA: TGCAGTGCAGCGGGTTCCCGGGATACGCAGTATTTT.

This clonotype showed up just a few times. The chain employs TRBV18 and TRBJ2-1, with TRBD2 identical over 8 bases. Germline V gene sequence: CDR1 KGHSH, CDR2 LQKENI. The CDR3 covers 17 residues. The trim removed 4 bases at V and 9 bases at J, leaving 17 bases unmatched. CDR3 coding DNA: TGTGCCAGCTCACGATTTCGGGAGGGCCTTTCCGAGCCTGAGCAGTTCTTC. It codes for CASSRFREGLSEPEQFF.

This clonotype was seen at least ten times. This sequence joins TRBV12-3 or TRBV12-4 and TRBJ1-3; D remains ambiguous. The CDR3 consists of 14 residues. Trimming left V 7 bases short and J 0 bases short, with 10 bases between. This CDR3 is CASTPWNSGNTIYF. CDR3 bases: TGTGCCAGCACCCCATGGAACTCTGGAAACACCATATATTTT.

This clonotype showed up just a few times. This chain uses TRBV15 with TRBJ2-2, with a possible D match to TRBD1 (6 bases). V was pared by 3 bases and J by 6 bases, with 14 bases between. Germline V gene lookup returns CDR1 LNHNV and CDR2 YYDKDF (reference sequence). The CDR3 length is 15 residues. CDR3 sequence reads: CATSSLQGFSGELFF. As DNA, the CDR3 is TGTGCCACCAGCAGCCTACAGGGTTTCTCCGGGGAGCTGTTTTTT.

This chain joins TRBV5-1 and TRBJ2-3; D remains ambiguous. The CDR3 length is 15 residues. The V and J ends lost 4 bases and 2 bases respectively, with 14 bases between them. CDR1 is SGHRS, CDR2 YFSETQ, per germline. The CDR3 DNA follows: TGCGCCAGCAGCCGAACCCATTCGGCCACAGATACGCAGTATTTT. Its protein product is CASSRTHSATDTQYF.

This clonotype was detected a few times. This sequence joins TRBV15 and TRBJ1-4; D is possibly TRBD1 (5 bases). The length of the CDR3 is 15 residues. The V end lost 5 bases, the J end lost 0 bases, and 10 bases lay between the germline ends. Germline V gene lookup returns CDR1 LNHNV and CDR2 YYDKDF (reference sequence). CDR3 nucleotide sequence: TGTGCCACCAGCCATACAGGTGCAACTAATGAAAAACTGTTTTTT. This codes for CATSHTGATNEKLFF.

The chain uses TRBV18 and TRBJ2-7, with D perhaps matching TRBD1 (5 bases). Germline V lookup: CDR1 KGHSH, CDR2 LQKENI. V dropped 2 bases and J dropped 0 bases, with 11 bases sitting between them. The CDR3 is 15 amino acids. The CDR3 DNA is TGTGCCAGCTCACCAGCTTCGGACAACTCCTACGAGCAGTACGTC. This translates into CASSPASDNSYEQYV.

The chain links TRBV5-1 to TRBJ2-3; 8 positions agree with TRBD1. CDR3 length equals 14 residues. With 4 bases clipped from V and 4 bases from J, the junction kept 5 bases outside the gene matches. Germline CDR1 SGHRS, CDR2 YFSETQ. The CDR3 loop is CASSRRGPADTQYF. The DNA of the CDR3 is TGCGCCAGCAGCCGCAGGGGGCCGGCAGATACGCAGTATTTT.

This clonotype was counted between two and nine times. The V gene is TRBV5-1, the J gene TRBJ1-6, with D possibly TRBD1 on 5 matching bases. The germline gives CDR1 SGHRS, CDR2 YFSETQ. CDR3 length: 14 residues. V lost 2 bases, J lost 10 bases, and 13 bases lay in between. CDR3 loop: CASSFGEGPSPLHF. The CDR3 coding sequence is TGCGCCAGCAGCTTCGGGGAGGGGCCATCACCCCTCCACTTT.

In this sample, this clonotype turned up a few times. This sequence joins TRBV2 and TRBJ2-6, with a tentative D call TRBD2 (5 bases). Trimming removed 9 bases from V and 0 bases from J, with 12 bases in between. CDR1 and CDR2 from the germline V gene are SNHLY and FYNNEI. The CDR3 length is 15 residues. The CDR3 loop is CASIAQRSGANVLTF. Here the CDR3 DNA reads TGTGCCAGTATAGCGCAACGCTCTGGGGCCAACGTCCTGACTTTC.

In its sample, this clonotype was seen a few times. The chain recombines TRBV6-2 or TRBV6-3 with TRBJ2-1; 12 nucleotides align to TRBD2. The V segment lost 0 bases and the J segment 8 bases; nucleotides outside the gene matches: 5. CDR3 size: 16 residues. CDR1 is MNHEY and CDR2 is SVGEGT in the germline V gene. CDR3 DNA: TGTGCCAGCAGTTACTCTCTAGCGGGAGGGCAGCATGAGCAGTTCTTC. Translated: CASSYSLAGGQHEQFF.

In this sample, this clonotype turned up a few times. J is TRBJ2-3 and V is TRBV7-2; D not resolved. The V end lost 5 bases, the J end lost 3 bases, and 6 bases lay between the germline ends. CDR3 length: 12 residues. Looked up from germline, CDR1 is SGHTA and CDR2 is FQGNSA. The CDR3 sequence: CASSKWTDTQYF. Here the CDR3 DNA reads TGTGCCAGCAGCAAATGGACAGATACGCAGTATTTT.

This clonotype was detected ten times or more. This sequence joins TRBV7-9 and TRBJ2-5; D gene ambiguous. The CDR3 is 15 residues long. Trimming stripped 0 bases from V and 1 base from J, with 9 bases between. Germline-derived CDR1 and CDR2 are SEHNR and FQNEAQ (reference sequence). The CDR3 DNA reads as TGTGCCAGCAGCTTAGCTGGCCGACCCCAAGAGACCCAGTACTTC. This sequence encodes CASSLAGRPQETQYF. Filled out from reference TRBV7-9 and TRBJ2-5, the complete variable domain reads DTGVSQNPRHKITKRGQNVTFRCDPISEHNRLYWYRQTLGQGPEFLTYFQNEAQLEKSRLLSDRFSAERPKGSFSTLEIQRTEQGDSAMYLCASSLAGRPQETQYFGPGTRLLVL.

The CDR3 sequence is CASSFPLAGTNTGELFF. In DNA form, the CDR3 reads TGTGCCAGCAGCTTTCCCTTGGCAGGGACGAACACCGGGGAGCTGTTTTTT. This chain connects TRBV11-3 to TRBJ2-2, with a weak D call TRBD1 (5 bases). CDR1 and CDR2 (germline): SGHNT, YENEEA. This CDR3 region has 17 residues. V lost 3 bases and J lost 0, with 14 bases in between. Looking up the rest from reference TRBV11-3 and TRBJ2-2 gives the full variable domain: EAGVVQSPRYKIIEKKQPVAFWCNPISGHNTLYWYLQNLGQGPELLIRYENEEAVDDSQLPKDRFSAERLKGVDSTLKIQPAELGDSAVYLCASSFPLAGTNTGELFFGEGSRLTVL.

This clonotype showed up many times. The chain has TRBV29-1 and TRBJ2-7; D remains unclear. Germline CDR1 is SQVTM and CDR2 is ANQGSEA. Between the trimmed V and J ends, which lost 4 bases and 3 bases, there was a span of 16 bases. This CDR3 is built from 14 residues. CDR3 in DNA: TGCAGCGTTGGTGTGGTGGGTAGACTCTACGAGCAGTACTTC. Its protein product is CSVGVVGRLYEQYF.

This clonotype was detected ten times or more. V is TRBV19 and J is TRBJ2-5, with TRBD2 as a possible D gene (6 bases). Trimming pared 8 bases from V and 4 bases from J, leaving 14 bases between. In germline, CDR1 is LNHDA, CDR2 SQIVND (reference sequence). The CDR3 runs 13 residues. Written as DNA, the CDR3 is TGTGCCAGTCAGGAGGGCACCTCAGAGACCCAGTACTTC. Translating it yields CASQEGTSETQYF.